A single sample is the source of the 20 T cell receptor beta chains below, sequenced in a study of T cells in women clearing cervical HPV infection. Sequencing used immunoSEQ multiplex PCR; TCRdb keeps in-frame clones, though not all of them. The specimen's table records 20,000 to 25,000 clones. The sequencing sample was made of blood buffy coat. The receptors were sampled from a woman between 18 and 70 years old with a cervical HPV16 infection that either progressed to CIN3+ or cleared (not recorded which).

Worth noting for this clone: The read gets to within 3 residues of the CDR3 end, and the germline J gene fills in the rest. The J gene is TRBJ2-1, the V gene TRBV11-1; TRBD2 agrees at 8 bases. This CDR3 contains 14 residues. V lost 3 bases and J lost 3; bases outside the gene matches: 1. The germline V gene has CDR1 SGHAT and CDR2 FQDESV (reference sequence). CDR3: CASSFSGNYNEQFF. The CDR3 DNA, read in part, is TGTGCCAGCAGCTTTAGCGGGAACTACAATGAG.

For this clone: The DNA ends 3 residues before the CDR3 does, and the rest of the CDR3 is filled in from the germline J gene. V is TRBV18 and J is TRBJ1-4; 10 bases are shared with TRBD1. Trimming took 5 bases from V and 6 from J; bases not matched to a gene: 6. CDR1 and CDR2 from the germline V gene are KGHSH and LQKENI. The length of the CDR3 is 15 residues. The CDR3 protein is CASSWTGGSDEKLFF. The DNA read from the CDR3 is TGTGCCAGCTCATGGACAGGGGGGTCGGATGAAAAA. Together with reference TRBV18 and TRBJ1-4, the CDR3 gives the full variable domain: NAGVMQNPRHLVRRRGQEARLRCSPMKGHSHVYWYRQLPEEGLKFMVYLQKENIIDESGMPKERFSAEFPKEGPSILRIQQVVRGDSAAYFCASSWTGGSDEKLFFGSGTQLSVL.

Comment on this clone: The read ends 3 residues shy of where the CDR3 ends; the end is completed using the germline J gene. V is TRBV19 and J is TRBJ1-2; 7 bases align to TRBD1. This CDR3 has 14 residues. Germline V gives CDR1 LNHDA, CDR2 SQIVND (reference sequence). The CDR3 bases that were read are TGTGCCAGTAGTACCTCCGGGACAGCCTTCGAC. Translated: CASSTSGTAFD. The complete CDR3 sequence is CASSTSGTAFDYTF.

Details on this clone: The CDR3 end is not reached by the read, which stops 3 residues before it; the germline J gene fills it in. V usage is TRBV19 and J usage is TRBJ2-3; perhaps TRBD2 as D (5 bases). This CDR3 spans 13 amino acids. CDR1 and CDR2 from the germline V gene are LNHDA and SQIVND (reference sequence). Trimming took 4 bases from V and 6 from J, leaving 11 bases between them. The DNA read from the CDR3 is TGTGCCAGTAGTAGGGCCCCGGGGGATACG. It translates to CASSRAPGDT. The CDR3, in full, reads CASSRAPGDTQYF.

Remarks on this clone: The sequence runs out 3 residues before the end of the CDR3; the remainder is reconstructed from the germline J gene. This sequence joins TRBV2 and TRBJ2-5, with D uncertain. CDR3 length: 12 amino acids. Between the trimmed V and J ends, which lost 7 bases and 1 base, there was a span of 7 bases. The germline gives CDR1 SNHLY, CDR2 FYNNEI. CDR3 DNA (partial): TGTGCCAGCAATGCAGTCCAAGAGACC. Translation gives CASNAVQET. In full, the CDR3 reads CASNAVQETQYF.

CDR3 protein: CASTLAGYQETQYF. CDR3 DNA, as far as it was read: TGTGCCAGCACCCTAGCGGGGTACCAAGAGACC. This rearrangement joins TRBV2 to TRBJ2-5; 9 bases fit TRBD2. The read finishes 3 residues shy of the CDR3 end, and the germline J gene is used to complete it. CDR3 length: 14 amino acids. J was trimmed by 0 bases and V by 7 bases; bases with no gene match: 3. Looked up from germline, CDR1 is SNHLY and CDR2 is FYNNEI.

A remark on this clone: The sequence runs out 3 residues before the end of the CDR3; the remainder is reconstructed from the germline J gene. The chain couples TRBV6-2 or TRBV6-3 to TRBJ2-1, with 9 bases aligning to TRBD2. CDR3 length: 14 residues. The V gene end was trimmed by 6 bases and the J gene end by 7 bases; junction bases not matched to a gene: 7. Germline V gene lookup returns CDR1 MNHEY and CDR2 SVGEGT. This CDR3 is CASRAGGPRNEQFF. The sequenced part of the CDR3 DNA is TGTGCCAGCAGGGCGGGAGGGCCGAGGAATGAG.

Comment on this clone: The CDR3 end lies 3 residues beyond the end of the read and is filled in from the germline J gene. The chain couples TRBV5-1 to TRBJ2-7; TRBD1 aligns across 7 bases. The CDR3 is 13 amino acids. Trimming at V came to 6 bases and at J to 5 bases, leaving 8 bases not matched to a gene. Germline assignment: CDR1 SGHRS and CDR2 YFSETQ. The covered CDR3 bases are TGCGCCAGCACGCGGACAGGTACCGACGAG. Translating it yields CASTRTGTDE. The full CDR3 protein is CASTRTGTDEQYF.

Concerning this clone: The read comes to an end 3 residues before the CDR3 does, leaving the germline J gene to fill in the end. The chain couples TRBV6-1 to TRBJ1-6; D gene ambiguous. CDR3 size: 12 residues. V was cut by 1 base and J by 9 bases, with 4 bases left in between. The V gene's germline CDR1 is MNHNS and CDR2 SASEGT. The part of the CDR3 DNA that was read is TGTGCCAGCAGTGAAGGCGCTTCACCC. It translates to CASSEGASP. The entire CDR3 protein reads CASSEGASPLHF.

As regards this clone: The read terminates 3 residues before the CDR3 end, so the remaining end is supplied by the germline J gene. The rearrangement links TRBV20-1 to TRBJ2-3; D perhaps matches TRBD2 (5 bases). Germline assignment: CDR1 DFQATT and CDR2 SNEGSKA (reference sequence). V dropped 7 bases and J dropped 2 bases, with 19 bases sitting between them. The CDR3 runs 15 residues. The CDR3 bases that were read are TGCAGTGGTCGGCGTGCTAGCCGCCTCACAGATACG. Amino acids: CSGRRASRLTDT. The CDR3 in full is CSGRRASRLTDTQYF.

Turning to this clone: The CDR3 end lies 3 residues beyond the end of the read and is filled in from the germline J gene. This chain uses TRBV29-1 with TRBJ1-2; D remains ambiguous. Germline values: CDR1 SQVTM, CDR2 ANQGSEA. This CDR3 spans 14 amino acids. CDR3 DNA, as far as it was read: TGCAGCGCCAGACCCAGCGGGAGTACAGATACC. It specifies CSARPSGSTDT. The full CDR3 reads CSARPSGSTDTYTF.

As regards this clone: The CDR3 extends 3 residues past the end of the read, so its final part is completed from the germline J gene. The chain couples TRBV28 to TRBJ2-3; 8 bases match TRBD2. The CDR3 extends over 15 amino acids. Germline V gives CDR1 MDHEN, CDR2 SYDVKM. J gave up 5 bases and V 7 bases, and 11 bases lay outside the gene matches. The DNA read from the CDR3 is TGTGCCAGCAAAATGACAGCGGGAGAGGTAGATACG. Translating gives CASKMTAGEVDT. The entire CDR3 sequence reads CASKMTAGEVDTQYF.

Of note for this clone: The read ends 3 residues early relative to the CDR3; the germline J gene fills the gap. This chain uses TRBV7-2 with TRBJ2-6; 9 bases map to TRBD1. Germline loops: CDR1 SGHTA, CDR2 FQGNSA. V shed 6 bases and J 4 bases; nucleotides not matched to a gene: 4. CDR3 length equals 15 residues. CDR3 bases read: TGTGCCAGCAGGACAGGGGGGCTCGGGGCCAACGTC. Amino acids: CASRTGGLGANV. The full CDR3 protein is CASRTGGLGANVLTF.

Worth noting for this clone: The sequence runs out 3 residues before the end of the CDR3; the remainder is reconstructed from the germline J gene. This chain connects TRBV28 to TRBJ1-5, with D perhaps TRBD1 (5 bases). Per germline, CDR1 MDHEN and CDR2 SYDVKM. The CDR3 runs to 15 residues. Trimming shortened V by 5 bases and J by 4 bases, and 15 bases separated the two germline ends. Here the CDR3 reads CASSPVWAGNQPQHF. Partial CDR3 DNA: TGTGCCAGCAGTCCGGTATGGGCAGGGAATCAGCCC.

In the case of this clone: The observed sequence ends 3 residues before the CDR3 terminus, with the missing tail filled in from the germline J gene. The rearrangement joins TRBV7-2 to TRBJ2-1, with a tentative D call TRBD1 (6 bases). The V end lost 0 bases, the J end lost 5 bases, and 17 bases lay between the germline ends. CDR3 length equals 17 residues. Germline CDR1 is SGHTA and CDR2 is FQGNSA. Partial CDR3 DNA: TGTGCCAGCAGCTTAGCGCAGGGGAGAATGACACACAATGAG. Protein sequence: CASSLAQGRMTHNE. The full CDR3 protein reads CASSLAQGRMTHNEQFF.

As concerns this clone: The read terminates 3 residues ahead of where the CDR3 ends, so the germline J gene completes it. The gene calls are TRBV7-9 and TRBJ2-1; TRBD2 is a possible D gene (5 bases). V was clipped by 4 bases and J by 4 bases, with 8 bases between them. In germline, CDR1 is SEHNR, CDR2 FQNEAQ (reference sequence). The CDR3 extends over 13 amino acids. CDR3 amino acids: CASSSGGYNEQFF. The CDR3 DNA, read in part, is TGTGCCAGCAGCTCTGGCGGGTACAATGAG.

Comments on this clone: Read data end 3 residues before the CDR3 end; the end is taken from the germline J gene. The V and J genes are TRBV5-1 and TRBJ2-7; D may be TRBD2 (6 bases). In germline, CDR1 is SGHRS, CDR2 YFSETQ. Trimming took off 4 bases at V and 5 bases at J, with 10 bases between the two ends. This CDR3 region has 12 residues. The CDR3 bases that were read are TGCGCCAGCAGCCAGGAGGGTAACGAG. Amino acid sequence: CASSQEGNE. The CDR3 in full is CASSQEGNEQYF.

By frequency, this clone registers medium-sized. The CDR3 end is not reached by the read, which stops 3 residues before it; the germline J gene fills it in. This specimen includes other DNA sequences encoding the same CDR3. V is TRBV4-2 and J is TRBJ1-3; 11 positions match TRBD1. This CDR3 is built from 21 residues. Germline CDR1 and CDR2: LGHNA and YNFKEQ. V shed 3 bases, J shed 0 bases, and the junction held 16 bases outside the gene matches. CDR3 sequence: CASSHRDLGTGGSYSGNTIYF. The part of the CDR3 DNA that was read is TGTGCCAGCAGCCACAGAGACCTCGGGACAGGGGGATCCTACTCTGGAAACACC.

A word on this clone: The read ends 3 residues early relative to the CDR3; the germline J gene fills the gap. The chain carries TRBV7-2 and TRBJ1-6, with D possibly TRBD1 on 6 matching bases. V gave up 0 bases and J gave up 4 bases, with 10 bases separating them. The CDR3 is made up of 16 amino acids. Germline CDR1 SGHTA, CDR2 FQGNSA. CDR3 loop: CASSLAGRGYNSPLHF. The sequenced CDR3 bases are TGTGCCAGCAGCTTAGCGGGCAGGGGTTATAATTCACCC. Filled out from reference TRBV7-2 and TRBJ1-6, the complete variable domain reads GAGVSQSPSNKVTEKGKDVELRCDPISGHTALYWYRQSLGQGLEFLIYFQGNSAPDKSGLPSDRFSAERTGGSVSTLTIQRTQQEDSAVYLCASSLAGRGYNSPLHFGNGTRLTVT.

A word on this clone: The read ends 3 residues shy of where the CDR3 ends; the end is completed using the germline J gene. J is TRBJ2-2 and V is TRBV7-9, with D perhaps matching TRBD1 (5 bases). CDR1 is SEHNR and CDR2 is FQNEAQ in the germline V gene (reference sequence). Trimming pared 1 base from V and 6 bases from J, leaving 12 bases between. This CDR3 is built from 15 residues. CDR3 DNA (partial): TGTGCCAGCAGCTTAGTAGGCAGGGCCGCCGGGGAG. Translated: CASSLVGRAAGE. From start to end, the CDR3 is CASSLVGRAAGELFF.